This entry lists 18 T cell receptor beta chains sequenced from one sample in a study of cytomegalovirus exposure and HLA in healthy donors. Vbeta (60) and Jbeta (13) primers were used in the PCR. Libraries were prepared by immunoSEQ multiplex PCR; TCRdb keeps only in-frame clonotypes and omits some of them. The table lists 200,000 to 250,000 clones, about 89% of them singletons. Source material: PBMCs. The receptors derive from a woman aged 18-30 years in good health and CMV-seronegative.

This clone showed up just once. J is TRBJ2-1 and V is TRBV29-1, with a possible D match to TRBD2 (7 bases). Trimming stripped 5 bases from V and 8 bases from J, with 13 bases between. The CDR3 sequence is 12 residues long. CDR1 is SQVTM, CDR2 ANQGSEA, per germline. CDR3 residues: CSVQGTTDEQFF. CDR3 DNA: TGCAGCGTTCAGGGGACTACCGATGAGCAGTTCTTC.

The V gene is TRBV7-9, the J gene TRBJ1-5; weak D call: TRBD1 (6 bases). The germline V gene has CDR1 SEHNR and CDR2 FQNEAQ (reference sequence). CDR3 length: 15 amino acids. The V end lost 4 bases, the J end lost 4 bases, and 14 bases lay between the germline ends. The CDR3 region has the DNA TGTGCCAGCAGCTGGGGCAGGGGTGAAAATCAGCCCCAGCATTTT. This gives the protein CASSWGRGENQPQHF.

CDR3 nucleotide sequence: TGTGCCAGCTCACCACTGGAGGGAATCTCCTACAATGAGCAGTTCTTC. Amino acids: CASSPLEGISYNEQFF. The rearrangement links TRBV18 to TRBJ2-1, with D perhaps TRBD2 (6 bases). The germline gives CDR1 KGHSH, CDR2 LQKENI. CDR3 size: 16 residues. V was pared by 1 base and J by 0 bases, with 10 bases between.

The rearrangement joins TRBV18 to TRBJ1-5, with D possibly TRBD1 on 6 matching bases. V was cut by 2 bases and J by 5 bases, with 10 bases left in between. Germline CDR1 and CDR2: KGHSH and LQKENI. CDR3 length: 14 residues. The CDR3 bases are TGTGCCAGCTCACCAGTACAGGGAGATCAGCCCCAGCATTTT. Amino acids: CASSPVQGDQPQHF.

V is TRBV27 and J is TRBJ1-2; D remains ambiguous. Between the trimmed V and J ends, which lost 4 bases and 3 bases, there was a span of 12 bases. CDR3 length: 14 residues. The germline V gene has CDR1 MNHEY and CDR2 SMNVEV (reference sequence). CDR3 in amino acids: CASSSHRGDYGYTF. CDR3 coding DNA: TGTGCCAGCAGTTCCCATCGGGGTGACTATGGCTACACCTTC.

The chain combines TRBV11-3 with TRBJ2-5, with 7 bases fitting TRBD1. Germline-derived CDR1 and CDR2 are SGHNT and YENEEA. The CDR3 spans 16 residues. Germline trimming cut 4 bases from V and 5 bases from J; bases unmatched to any gene: 13. CDR3 sequence (DNA): TGTGCCAGCAGCTACCGTCTTGCAGGGGGAAGGGAGACCCAGTACTTC. Amino acids: CASSYRLAGGRETQYF.

This clone occurred once. The chain couples TRBV9 to TRBJ1-4; TRBD1 matches 10 bases. The V gene's germline CDR1 is SGDLS and CDR2 YYNGEE. V was clipped by 4 bases and J by 8 bases; unmatched bases: 11. The CDR3 has 16 residues. CDR3 DNA: TGTGCCAGCAGCTTACAACCGGGACAGGGGACGGAAAAACTGTTTTTT. Translating it yields CASSLQPGQGTEKLFF.

The chain couples TRBV7-2 to TRBJ2-5; D call uncertain. V was cut by 0 bases and J by 6 bases, with 5 bases left in between. Per germline, CDR1 SGHTA and CDR2 FQGNSA. CDR3 length: 12 residues. CDR3 DNA: TGTGCCAGCAGCTTAGCGGAGAAGACCCAGTACTTC. It codes for CASSLAEKTQYF.

The V call is TRBV5-1, the J call TRBJ2-1; the D gene is possibly TRBD1 (5 bases). With 7 bases removed from V and 5 bases from J, the gap between germline ends came to 13 bases. The CDR3 covers 13 residues. Looked up from germline, CDR1 is SGHRS and CDR2 is YFSETQ. This CDR3 reads CASAWTNNNEQFF. The CDR3 DNA follows: TGCGCCAGCGCCTGGACAAACAACAATGAGCAGTTCTTC.

The chain combines TRBV15 with TRBJ1-4, with D perhaps TRBD1 (6 bases). Germline loops: CDR1 LNHNV, CDR2 YYDKDF (reference sequence). The V end lost 1 base, the J end lost 8 bases, and 8 bases lay between the germline ends. The CDR3 is 13 residues long. CDR3 in DNA: TGTGCCACCAGCAGAGCAAGGGGGGAAAAACTGTTTTTT. Translation gives CATSRARGEKLFF.

The chain joins TRBV9 to TRBJ2-5; 11 positions agree with TRBD2. This CDR3 contains 15 residues. Germline CDR1 and CDR2: SGDLS and YYNGEE. V gave up 1 base and J gave up 4 bases; unmatched junction bases: 3. CDR3 in DNA: TGTGCCAGCAGCGTAACTAGCGGGGGTTCAGAGACCCAGTACTTC. It codes for CASSVTSGGSETQYF.

The rearrangement joins TRBV10-3 to TRBJ1-1; TRBD1 agrees at 8 bases. Trimming took 8 bases from V and 2 from J; bases not matched to a gene: 10. Germline values: CDR1 ENHRY, CDR2 SYGVKD. This CDR3 has 15 amino acids. CDR3 region: CAISSNRGENTEAFF. The DNA of the CDR3 is TGTGCCATCTCTAGTAACAGGGGGGAAAACACTGAAGCTTTCTTT.

The chain recombines TRBV4-3 with TRBJ2-5; weak D call: TRBD1 (5 bases). The ends were cut back, 3 bases at V and 4 bases at J, with 12 bases in the middle. The CDR3 has 14 amino acids. The germline CDR1 and CDR2 sequences are LGHNA and YSLEER. The CDR3 protein is CASSHRQGGETQYF. CDR3 bases: TGCGCCAGCAGCCACCGGCAGGGTGGAGAGACCCAGTACTTC.

V gene TRBV2 combines with J gene TRBJ1-5, with TRBD1 matching over 8 bases. V lost 3 bases, J lost 4 bases, and 11 bases stayed unmatched. From germline, CDR1 is SNHLY and CDR2 FYNNEI. The length of the CDR3 is 17 residues. CDR3 sequence (DNA): TGTGCCAGCAGTGAGCTGATCCTGGACAGGGCAAATCAGCCCCAGCATTTT. Translated, it gives CASSELILDRANQPQHF.

The chain has TRBV7-3 and TRBJ2-7; the match to TRBD2 covers 9 bases. The V gene end was trimmed by 1 base and the J gene end by 2 bases; junction bases not matched to a gene: 9. The CDR3 loop spans 17 amino acids. Germline CDR1 and CDR2: SGHTA and FQGTGA. This CDR3 is CASSLRPSGTQTYEQYF. For the CDR3, the DNA is TGTGCCAGCAGCTTAAGACCTAGCGGGACCCAGACCTACGAGCAGTACTTC.

The V and J genes are TRBV5-1 and TRBJ2-1, with TRBD2 matching over 9 bases. Germline V lookup: CDR1 SGHRS, CDR2 YFSETQ. Losses at the gene ends were 8 bases for V and 5 bases for J; bases not matched to a gene: 11. There are 15 residues in the CDR3. CDR3 loop: CASLNPSGVNNEQFF. The CDR3 DNA follows: TGCGCCAGTTTGAACCCTAGCGGGGTGAACAATGAGCAGTTCTTC.

The chain has TRBV7-2 and TRBJ2-3; TRBD2 matches at 8 bases. The CDR3 has 15 residues. V shed 6 bases and J 4 bases; nucleotides not matched to a gene: 9. Germline V gene lookup returns CDR1 SGHTA and CDR2 FQGNSA. CDR3 DNA sequence: TGTGCCAGCAGAGCAAGCGGGAGAGGGTCAGATACGCAGTATTTT. Protein: CASRASGRGSDTQYF.

V and J are TRBV2 and TRBJ2-7; 7 nucleotides line up with TRBD1. This CDR3 has 15 amino acids. V lost 6 bases and J lost 3; bases outside the gene matches: 11. Germline V CDR1 and CDR2: SNHLY, FYNNEI. CDR3 amino acids: CASRPPGTVSYEQYF. The DNA for the CDR3 is TGTGCCAGCAGACCCCCCGGGACAGTCAGCTACGAGCAGTACTTC.